Below are 5 T cell receptor beta chains sequenced from a single sample in a study of metastatic and nonmetastatic thyroid tumors. TCRdb re-called the PCR reads via MiXCR. The profile covers tens of thousands of clones, with more than 45% appearing a single time and roughly 24% taken by the ten largest. Patients were all untreated before their thyroid surgery. The sample was tumor tissue. These receptors were taken from a male donor with papillary thyroid cancer or a benign thyroid nodule (not recorded which). Some clones in this sample may be carry-over from other donors' samples.

V usage is TRBV11-2 and J usage is TRBJ2-3; 10 bases fit TRBD2. Germline trimming cut 7 bases from V and 5 bases from J; bases unmatched to any gene: 18. This CDR3 has 18 residues. Germline V gene data show CDR1 as SGHAT and CDR2 as FQNNGV. CDR3 residues: CASTQGRLAGVGGDTQYF. The CDR3 DNA reads as TGTGCCAGCACCCAGGGGCGGCTAGCGGGAGTTGGGGGAGATACGCAGTATTTT.

This chain joins TRBV18 and TRBJ2-1; either TRBD1 or TRBD2 may fit D (6 bases each). The V gene lost 2 bases and the J gene lost 13 bases, with 15 bases spanning the gap. This CDR3 comprises 13 residues. Germline V gives CDR1 KGHSH, CDR2 LQKENI. The CDR3 loop reads CASSPNLRDIQFF. The CDR3 nucleotides read TGTGCCAGCTCACCAAATCTGCGGGACATCCAGTTCTTC.

This clone has more than one count but fewer than ten. The rearrangement uses TRBV6-1 and TRBJ2-7, with D unresolved. The CDR3 sequence is 13 residues long. The V gene lost 6 bases and the J gene lost 3 bases, with 12 bases spanning the gap. Looked up from germline, CDR1 is MNHNS and CDR2 is SASEGT. CDR3 sequence reads: CASRVSELYEQYF. The CDR3 DNA follows: TGTGCCAGCAGAGTTTCAGAGCTCTACGAGCAGTACTTC.

The rearrangement links TRBV4-2 to TRBJ2-2; 7 positions agree with TRBD2. V was pared by 4 bases and J by 0 bases, with 5 bases of the junction left unmatched. This CDR3 contains 16 residues. Germline-derived CDR1 and CDR2 are LGHNA and YNFKEQ. DNA for the CDR3: TGTGCCAGCAGCCCGAGCGGGGTCTCGAACACCGGGGAGCTGTTTTTT. This encodes CASSPSGVSNTGELFF.

About this clone itself: A read error may account for a junction end that differs from germline. The chain uses TRBV7-7 and TRBJ2-2, with TRBD2 matching over 13 bases. This CDR3 comprises 16 residues. The germline gives CDR1 SSHAT, CDR2 FNYEAQ (reference sequence). The CDR3 sequence is CASSHTSGRAPGELFF. DNA for the CDR3: TGTGCTAGCAGCCACACTAGCGGGAGGGCCCCCGGGGAGCTGTTTTTT. The variable domain in full, with the rest retrieved from reference TRBV7-7 and TRBJ2-2, is GAGVSQSPRYKVTKRGQDVTLRCDPISSHATLYWYQQALGQGPEFLTYFNYEAQPDKSGLPSDRFSAERPEGSISTLTIQRTEQRDSAMYRCASSHTSGRAPGELFFGEGSRLTVL.